This TCR beta chain was profiled in a study of cytomegalovirus exposure and HLA in healthy donors. Note on this clone: The antigen remains undetermined.

Whole-study results and caveats: There were a few CMV-associated chains whose specificity for CMV antigens was confirmed in vitro. Fewer N-insertions than the roughly 650-donor mean were reportedly shown by an Asian-associated ancestry cluster in a later analysis. With high specificity and sensitivity, the classifier reportedly diagnosed cytomegalovirus status.

The study ran its PCR with 60 Vbeta and 13 Jbeta primers. Here immunoSEQ multiplex PCR was the method, and the copy in TCRdb shows in-frame clones only, minus some. The profile shows around 41,000 clones, 68% of them singletons. With V trimmed by 6 bases and J by 4 bases, 11 bases remained unmatched. The CDR3 sequence is 15 residues long. Looked up from germline, CDR1 is SQVTM and CDR2 is ANQGSEA. Material: PBMCs. The chain carries TRBV29-1 and TRBJ2-1; 8 nucleotides agree with TRBD2. The clonotype comes from a middle-aged man in good health and CMV-seronegative. CDR3 sequence reads: CSVTDGGGRYNEQFF. CDR3 sequence (DNA): TGCAGCGTCACCGACGGCGGGGGGAGGTACAATGAGCAGTTCTTC.